The present T cell receptor beta chain was sequenced within a study of cytomegalovirus exposure and HLA in healthy donors. Germline assignment: CDR1 MDHEN and CDR2 SYDVKM. V dropped 2 bases and J dropped 3 bases, with 16 bases sitting between them. There are 16 residues in the CDR3. Study outcomes and limitations: In an earlier analysis, in 540 or so donors, most V segments appeared productive either ~87% or ~30% of the time.

This clone was counted a few times. Its antigen is undetermined. Amplification used 60 Vbeta primers and 13 Jbeta primers. Here immunoSEQ multiplex PCR was the method, and the copy in TCRdb shows in-frame clones only, minus some. The sample has 120,000 or so clones, roughly 8.6% seen once; the top ten hold around 5.8%. The sequenced sample was PBMCs. The source of this sequence is a woman in her 40s in good health and CMV-seropositive. This chain connects TRBV28 to TRBJ1-2, with D perhaps TRBD1 (5 bases). The CDR3 nucleotides read TGTGCCAGCAGTTTACCAGGGAGGATTGGGGACTATGGCTACACCTTC. It specifies CASSLPGRIGDYGYTF.